Following are 16 T cell receptor beta chains from one sample sequenced in a study of blood T cell repertoires in COVID-19. The protocol was immunoSEQ multiplex PCR, while the TCRdb copy is restricted to in-frame clones and leaves out a portion. Altogether some 120,000 clones are present, about 80% being singletons, with the ten largest covering 10% to 15%. The sample comprised peripheral blood. These receptors were obtained from a man aged 60-69 years with acute or convalescent COVID-19.

The rearrangement uses TRBV30 and TRBJ2-1, with unresolved D. V dropped 2 bases and J dropped 9 bases, with 20 bases sitting between them. There are 15 residues in the CDR3. Germline loops: CDR1 GTSNPN, CDR2 SVGIG (reference sequence). The DNA for the CDR3 is TGTGCCTGGAGTATAAGTTTAGCTAGGATGTCTGAGCAGTTCTTC. Encoded protein: CAWSISLARMSEQFF.

This clone has at least ten counts. This chain joins TRBV19 and TRBJ2-7, with D perhaps TRBD2 (6 bases). CDR1 is LNHDA, CDR2 SQIVND, per germline (reference sequence). The V end lost 1 base, the J end lost 2 bases, and 9 bases lay between the germline ends. This CDR3 comprises 14 residues. The CDR3 loop reads CASSIVGGTYEQYF. In DNA form, the CDR3 reads TGTGCCAGTAGTATAGTAGGAGGGACCTACGAGCAGTACTTC.

The V call is TRBV9, the J call TRBJ2-5; D unresolved. From germline, CDR1 is SGDLS and CDR2 YYNGEE. V was trimmed by 0 bases and J by 2 bases, leaving 5 bases between them. The CDR3 has 13 amino acids. The CDR3 is CASSVGQQETQYF. CDR3 DNA: TGTGCCAGCAGCGTAGGTCAGCAAGAGACCCAGTACTTC.

This clone has a single count. The rearrangement links TRBV7-6 to TRBJ2-7; 9 nucleotides align to TRBD2. With V trimmed by 4 bases and J by 4 bases, 8 bases remained unmatched. Germline V CDR1 and CDR2: SGHVS, FNYEAQ. The CDR3 spans 15 residues. CDR3 loop: CASSYLSGSQYEQYF. The CDR3 DNA follows: TGTGCCAGCAGCTACCTTAGCGGGAGTCAATACGAGCAGTACTTC.

The chain uses TRBV21-1 and TRBJ1-2; whether TRBD1, the table's D call, matches the DNA was not checked. TRBV21-1 is reported as a pseudogene. The CDR3 spans 15 residues. The CDR3 region is CASSPVPDRYYGYTF. CDR3 sequence (DNA): TGTGCCAGCAGCCCGGTTCCGGACAGGTACTATGGCTACACCTTC.

The V gene is TRBV4-1, the J gene TRBJ2-2, with D uncertain. Germline V gives CDR1 MGHRA, CDR2 YSYEKL. The germline V and J ends were trimmed by 4 bases and 6 bases, with 18 bases remaining between them. The CDR3 length is 16 residues. The CDR3 reads CASSPFEISVAGELFF. Written as DNA, the CDR3 is TGCGCCAGCAGCCCGTTTGAAATCTCGGTCGCCGGGGAGCTGTTTTTT.

The rearrangement uses TRBV6-4 and TRBJ2-1; D is perhaps TRBD2 (6 bases). CDR1 is MRHNA and CDR2 is SNTAGT in the germline V gene. V gave up 3 bases and J gave up 9 bases, with 15 bases separating them. The length of the CDR3 is 14 residues. The CDR3 loop is CASSEQAEGSEQFF. CDR3 in DNA: TGTGCCAGCAGTGAACAAGCGGAGGGGAGTGAGCAGTTCTTC.

The chain carries TRBV21-1 and TRBJ2-2; TRBD2, the table's D call, was not compared with the DNA. TRBV21-1 has pseudogene status. The CDR3 sequence is 16 residues long. This CDR3 reads CASSKTSETNTGELFF. The CDR3 region has the DNA TGTGCCAGCAGCAAAACCAGCGAGACGAACACCGGGGAGCTGTTTTTT.

V and J are TRBV29-1 and TRBJ1-1; TRBD1 is a possible D gene (6 bases). There are 13 residues in the CDR3. The ends were cut back, 5 bases at V and 4 bases at J, with 14 bases in the middle. Germline V lookup: CDR1 SQVTM, CDR2 ANQGSEA. The CDR3 DNA sequence: TGCAGCGTTAAGGGGGACCCCAGCACTGAAGCTTTCTTT. This codes for CSVKGDPSTEAFF. The full variable domain, completed using reference TRBV29-1 and TRBJ1-1, is SAVISQKPSRDICQRGTSLTIQCQVDSQVTMMFWYRQQPGQSLTLIATANQGSEATYESGFVIDKFPISRPNLTFSTLTVSNMSPEDSSIYLCSVKGDPSTEAFFGQGTRLTVV.

The chain has TRBV4-1 and TRBJ2-7, with a weak D call TRBD1 (6 bases). V was cut by 2 bases and J by 4 bases, with 15 bases left in between. The CDR3 loop spans 15 amino acids. The germline gives CDR1 MGHRA, CDR2 YSYEKL. The CDR3 nucleotides are TGCGCCAGCAGCCAACTACAAGGGGGATGGTACGAGCAGTACTTC. This encodes CASSQLQGGWYEQYF.

The chain has TRBV5-4 and TRBJ2-1; 9 bases match TRBD1. Per the germline V gene, CDR1 is SGHNT and CDR2 is YYREEE (reference sequence). Trimming at V came to 2 bases and at J to 8 bases, leaving 5 bases not matched to a gene. The CDR3 length is 14 residues. This CDR3 is CASSFPGQGDEQFF. Written as DNA, the CDR3 is TGTGCCAGCAGCTTCCCGGGACAGGGAGATGAGCAGTTCTTC.

The J gene is TRBJ1-2, the V gene TRBV28; no clear D. There are 13 residues in the CDR3. The germline V and J ends were trimmed by 8 bases and 6 bases, with 16 bases remaining between them. Germline-derived CDR1 and CDR2 are MDHEN and SYDVKM. CDR3 residues: CASRIRGNDGYTF. The CDR3 bases are TGTGCCAGCCGTATTCGGGGAAATGATGGCTACACCTTC.

Comments on this clone: Other nucleotide sequences from this sample produce the same CDR3. V and J are TRBV6-5 and TRBJ2-3; D uncertain. Germline V CDR1 and CDR2: MNHEY, SVGAGI. With 6 bases removed from V and 4 bases from J, the gap between germline ends came to 11 bases. The CDR3 totals 13 residues. CDR3 coding DNA: TGTGCCAGCAGCACGCGAGTCGCAGATACGCAGTATTTT. Amino acids: CASSTRVADTQYF.

The chain links TRBV5-4 to TRBJ1-1; 9 bases fit TRBD1. This CDR3 has 16 residues. V lost 2 bases to trimming and J lost 4 bases; unmatched junction nucleotides: 9. Germline CDR1 reads SGHNT; CDR2 reads YYREEE (reference sequence). In DNA, the CDR3 is TGTGCCAGCAGCTTCGCCGGACAGGGGCGGGCCACTGAAGCTTTCTTT. As protein: CASSFAGQGRATEAFF.

The rearrangement joins TRBV5-1 to TRBJ2-2; unclear D gene. This CDR3 is 13 amino acids long. Trimming left V 2 bases short and J 6 bases short, with 8 bases between. Looked up from germline, CDR1 is SGHRS and CDR2 is YFSETQ. The CDR3 here is CASSFDISGELFF. In DNA, the CDR3 is TGCGCCAGCAGCTTCGACATTTCCGGGGAGCTGTTTTTT.

The chain couples TRBV30 to TRBJ2-7; D possibly corresponds to TRBD2 (6 bases). Trimming stripped 4 bases from V and 6 bases from J, with 16 bases between. Germline V lookup: CDR1 GTSNPN, CDR2 SVGIG (reference sequence). This CDR3 has 13 amino acids. The CDR3 loop reads CAWTLGLGGEQYF. The CDR3, as DNA: TGTGCCTGGACTCTGGGACTGGGGGGCGAGCAGTACTTC.